The clone carrying this TCR beta chain was detected only a few times. What it binds is not known. The data belong to a study of T cell repertoires in cytomegalovirus infection. Study details: Signatures in public TCR beta sequences pointed to both CMV infection and matching HLA type.

This CDR3 contains 15 residues. Trimming left V 5 bases short and J 2 bases short, with 15 bases between. CDR1 and CDR2 (germline): SGHVS, FNYEAQ. Using its own MiXCR run on the reads, TCRdb lists one record per CDR3 protein. This sample has tens of thousands of distinct CDR3 sequences, with more than 40% found just once. This clonotype was obtained from a human donor in good health (CMV status not recorded). Some clones in this sample may be carry-over from other donors' samples. Sequencing used CD8+ T cells from cultured PBMCs, obtained from culture after CMV antigen stimulation. V usage is TRBV7-6 and J usage is TRBJ2-5, with a tentative D call TRBD1 (6 bases). DNA of the CDR3: TGTGCCAGCAGCCCCACTCGGGACAAGCAAGAGACCCAGTACTTC. This encodes CASSPTRDKQETQYF. Looking up the rest from reference TRBV7-6 and TRBJ2-5 gives the full variable domain: GAGVSQSPRYKVTKRGQDVALRCDPISGHVSLYWYRQALGQGPEFLTYFNYEAQQDKSGLPNDRFSAERPEGSISTLTIQRTEQRDSAMYRCASSPTRDKQETQYFGPGTRLLVL.